The rows below give T cell receptor beta chains drawn from one sample of a study of blood T cell repertoires in COVID-19. TCRdb's table, derived via immunoSEQ multiplex PCR, lists solely in-frame clones and lacks some. The table lists some 280,000 clones, about 85% of them singletons. Sequenced sample: peripheral blood. These receptor sequences come from a woman in her forties or fifties with active or convalescent COVID-19. CDR3s include the opening cysteine and the closing phenylalanine or tryptophan. Each record gives: J gene, D gene, clone size, V gene, CDR3 protein, CDR3 DNA. The D gene is left open where the match is weak. Expanded clones get a size class; other rows say once, few or many, or leave the size out.

j_call: TRBJ2-6; d_call: .; clone_size: .; v_call: TRBV7-9; cdr3_aa: CASSYTGDTNVLTF; cdr3_nt: TGTGCCAGCAGCTACACGGGAGATACCAACGTCCTGACTTTC
j_call: TRBJ1-2; d_call: .; clone_size: .; v_call: TRBV2; cdr3_aa: CASMGGASNYGYTF; cdr3_nt: TGTGCCAGCATGGGAGGGGCTAGTAACTATGGCTACACCTTC
j_call: TRBJ2-7; d_call: .; clone_size: .; v_call: TRBV5-1; cdr3_aa: CASSLRGSTQGEQYF; cdr3_nt: TGCGCCAGCAGCTTGAGGGGTAGCACCCAGGGCGAGCAGTACTTC
j_call: TRBJ2-5; d_call: .; clone_size: .; v_call: TRBV4-1; cdr3_aa: CASSQEMPQVRGQETQYF; cdr3_nt: TGCGCCAGCAGCCAAGAAATGCCCCAGGTTAGGGGCCAAGAGACCCAGTACTTC
j_call: TRBJ2-3; d_call: .; clone_size: .; v_call: TRBV19; cdr3_aa: CASSIGGRSTDTQYF; cdr3_nt: TGTGCCAGTAGTATCGGGGGGCGAAGCACAGATACGCAGTATTTT
j_call: TRBJ2-7; d_call: .; clone_size: .; v_call: TRBV27; cdr3_aa: CASNRQASSYEQYF; cdr3_nt: TGTGCCAGCAACCGACAGGCGAGCTCCTACGAGCAGTACTTC
j_call: TRBJ1-2; d_call: TRBD1; clone_size: .; v_call: TRBV9; cdr3_aa: CASSVAVGQGAVGYTF; cdr3_nt: TGTGCCAGCAGCGTAGCGGTCGGGCAGGGGGCAGTTGGCTACACCTTC
j_call: TRBJ2-2; d_call: .; clone_size: .; v_call: TRBV7-2; cdr3_aa: CASSLGWSTGELFF; cdr3_nt: TGTGCCAGCAGCTTAGGCTGGAGCACCGGGGAGCTGTTTTTT
j_call: TRBJ2-3; d_call: TRBD2; clone_size: .; v_call: TRBV7-6; cdr3_aa: CASSLHALGGRAGNTQYF; cdr3_nt: TGTGCCAGCAGCTTACACGCCCTGGGGGGGAGGGCCGGAAATACGCAGTATTTT
j_call: TRBJ1-2; d_call: .; clone_size: .; v_call: TRBV30; cdr3_aa: CAWSVLGHYGYTF; cdr3_nt: TGTGCCTGGAGTGTACTGGGCCACTATGGCTACACCTTC
j_call: TRBJ1-1; d_call: .; clone_size: .; v_call: TRBV10-3; cdr3_aa: CAITGGGSGTEAFF; cdr3_nt: TGTGCCATCACCGGGGGAGGGTCAGGGACTGAAGCTTTCTTT
j_call: TRBJ1-5; d_call: TRBD1; clone_size: .; v_call: TRBV2; cdr3_aa: CASRGTGDQPQHF; cdr3_nt: TGTGCCAGCAGGGGGACAGGGGATCAGCCCCAGCATTTT
j_call: TRBJ2-7; d_call: .; clone_size: .; v_call: TRBV24-1; cdr3_aa: CATSDPVTYEQYF; cdr3_nt: TGTGCCACCAGTGATCCGGTTACCTACGAGCAGTACTTC
j_call: TRBJ2-7; d_call: TRBD2; clone_size: .; v_call: TRBV5-4; cdr3_aa: CASSGTGTSFSYEQYF; cdr3_nt: TGTGCCAGCAGCGGGACCGGGACTAGCTTCTCCTACGAGCAGTACTTC
j_call: TRBJ2-7; d_call: .; clone_size: once; v_call: TRBV28; cdr3_aa: CASSAPGHGTYEQYF; cdr3_nt: TGTGCCAGCAGTGCACCGGGACATGGGACCTACGAGCAGTACTTC
j_call: TRBJ2-1; d_call: TRBD2; clone_size: .; v_call: TRBV7-9; cdr3_aa: CASSRESGVYNEQFF; cdr3_nt: TGTGCCAGCAGCCGAGAAAGCGGGGTTTACAATGAGCAGTTCTTC
j_call: TRBJ2-5; d_call: TRBD2; clone_size: .; v_call: TRBV3-1/TRBV3-2; cdr3_aa: CASSQEGLAVLLSQETQYF; cdr3_nt: TGTGCCAGCAGCCAAGAGGGACTAGCGGTGCTACTCTCCCAAGAGACCCAGTACTTC
j_call: TRBJ1-3; d_call: TRBD1; clone_size: .; v_call: TRBV14; cdr3_aa: CASSQGWDRRGNTIYF; cdr3_nt: TGTGCCAGCAGCCAAGGTTGGGACAGGCGTGGAAACACCATATATTTT
j_call: TRBJ1-1; d_call: .; clone_size: .; v_call: TRBV7-2; cdr3_aa: CASSPQSGRNTEAFF; cdr3_nt: TGTGCCAGCAGCCCACAGTCGGGGAGGAACACTGAAGCTTTCTTT